Given below is one T cell receptor (beta chain) in context. This sample was taken from a study of human T cells and chemical hapten exposure. MiXCR was run by TCRdb on the RACE reads, yielding one entry per CDR3 protein. The sample yields roughly 160,000 distinct CDR3 sequences, around 13% seen once. Time point indicated: patch test 1, 2 weeks after DPC sensitization. Treatment denoted: therapeutic diphenylcyclopropenone sensitization with weekly scalp DPC. The germline CDR1 and CDR2 sequences are MDHEN and SYDVKM. The CDR3 sequence is 15 residues long. The V end lost 6 bases, the J end lost 1 base, and 10 bases lay between the germline ends.

This receptor was taken from a woman younger than 45 with alopecia areata. Some clones in this sample may be carry-over from other donors' samples. Sample: whole blood, taken in connection with sensitization to the hapten diphenylcyclopropenone (DPC). The chain has TRBV28 and TRBJ2-6; D gene unclear. The chain's CDR3 is CASRNPPSGANVLTF. CDR3 in DNA: TGTGCCAGCAGAAACCCCCCTTCTGGGGCCAACGTCCTGACTTTC.